This T cell receptor beta chain was observed in a study of blood T cell repertoires in COVID-19. Study-level information: Some COVID-19 samples were acute and others convalescent; all came from the United States, Italy and Spain. Sources were T cells, B-cell-depleted T cells, or PBMCs; the material itself was cDNA or gDNA.

The V gene lost 0 bases and the J gene lost 1 base, with 10 bases spanning the gap. From germline, CDR1 is SGHTA and CDR2 FQGTGA. The CDR3 is 15 amino acids. Per the original data handling: Estimates of nucleated cell counts were drawn from the amplification of reference gene primers. The repertoire was sequenced with immunoSEQ multiplex PCR; TCRdb's copy has only in-frame clones and lacks some. That table supplies the V and J calls and clone size; D and trimming were determined from the DNA. This table holds fewer than 130,000 clones, more than 75% found once. This sequence joins TRBV7-3 and TRBJ2-7; possibly TRBD2 for D (6 bases). This receptor was taken from a human donor in a cohort sampled during active COVID-19. The specimen sequenced was peripheral blood. CDR3 protein: CASSLTAGTSYEQYF. In DNA form, the CDR3 reads TGTGCCAGCAGCTTAACTGCAGGGACTTCCTACGAGCAGTACTTC. Complete variable domain (other parts from reference TRBV7-3 and TRBJ2-7): GAGVSQTPSNKVTEKGKYVELRCDPISGHTALYWYRQSLGQGPEFLIYFQGTGAADDSGLPNDRFFAVRPEGSVSTLKIQRTERGDSAVYLCASSLTAGTSYEQYFGPGTRLTVT.